Below are 5 T cell receptor beta chains sequenced from a single sample in a study of blood T cell repertoires in COVID-19. The repertoire was sequenced with immunoSEQ multiplex PCR; TCRdb's copy has only in-frame clones and lacks some. The table has some 400,000 clones, roughly nine tenths seen once; the top ten hold roughly 1.1%. The sample was PBMCs or T cells enriched from blood (not recorded which). All receptors come from a man under 40 who had recovered from COVID-19.

This chain joins TRBV12-3 or TRBV12-4 and TRBJ2-3; D ambiguous. This CDR3 has 12 residues. V was shortened by 4 bases and J by 2 bases, with 4 bases between the two germline ends. CDR3 nucleotide sequence: TGTGCCAGCAGTTCTTACACAGATACGCAGTATTTT. Its protein is CASSSYTDTQYF.

The rearrangement uses TRBV5-4 and TRBJ2-1; 8 bases line up with TRBD2. The CDR3 spans 18 residues. The V gene end was trimmed by 0 bases and the J gene end by 0 bases; junction bases not matched to a gene: 8. CDR1 and CDR2 (germline): SGHNT, YYREEE (reference sequence). In DNA form, the CDR3 reads TGTGCCAGCAGCTTGGAGTCGACTAGCGATCTCTCCTACAATGAGCAGTTCTTC. Amino acids: CASSLESTSDLSYNEQFF.

The chain joins TRBV4-1 to TRBJ1-4, with D uncertain. The germline V gene encodes CDR1 MGHRA and CDR2 YSYEKL. V lost 4 bases to trimming and J lost 5 bases, with 14 bases between them. The CDR3 runs 15 residues. The CDR3: CASSLVANANEKLFF. CDR3 nucleotides: TGCGCCAGCAGCCTGGTAGCGAATGCAAATGAAAAACTGTTTTTT.

This clone was detected only a few times. The genes are TRBV4-2 and TRBJ2-2; 8 bases map to TRBD2. Germline lookup yields CDR1 LGHNA and CDR2 YNFKEQ. J was trimmed by 1 base and V by 7 bases; bases with no gene match: 5. CDR3 length equals 15 residues. For the CDR3, the DNA is TGTGCCAGCACCTCAGCGGGAGAGAACACCGGGGAGCTGTTTTTT. It yields the protein CASTSAGENTGELFF.

The gene calls are TRBV11-1 and TRBJ1-2, with 9 bases aligning to TRBD1. CDR1 and CDR2 (germline): SGHAT, FQDESV (reference sequence). V shed 4 bases, J shed 8 bases, and the junction held 5 bases outside the gene matches. The CDR3 has 13 residues. CDR3 residues: CASSYRDRVGYTF. The DNA of the CDR3 is TGTGCCAGCAGCTACCGGGACAGGGTGGGCTACACCTTC.